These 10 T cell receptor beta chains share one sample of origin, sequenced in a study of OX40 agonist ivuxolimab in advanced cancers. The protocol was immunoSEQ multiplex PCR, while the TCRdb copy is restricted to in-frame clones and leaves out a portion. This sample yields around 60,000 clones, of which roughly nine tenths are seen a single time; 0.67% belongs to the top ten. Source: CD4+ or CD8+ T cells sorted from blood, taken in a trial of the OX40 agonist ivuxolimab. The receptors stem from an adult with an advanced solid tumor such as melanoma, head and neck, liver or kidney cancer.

In DNA, the CDR3 is TGTGCCAGCCCCTTTCGGACAGGCCGGGAAAACATTCAGTACTTC. It yields the protein CASPFRTGRENIQYF. The chain has TRBV5-8 and TRBJ2-4, with 7 bases lining up with TRBD1. The germline V gene has CDR1 SGHTS and CDR2 YDEGEE. This CDR3 has 15 amino acids. With 7 bases clipped from V and 5 bases from J, the junction kept 12 bases outside the gene matches.

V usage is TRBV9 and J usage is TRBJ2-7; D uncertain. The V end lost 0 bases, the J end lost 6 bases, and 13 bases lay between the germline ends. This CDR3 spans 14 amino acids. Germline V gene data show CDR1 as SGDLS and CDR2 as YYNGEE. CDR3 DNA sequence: TGTGCCAGCAGCGTAGTAGGGAAGATGGGCGAGCAGTACTTC. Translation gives CASSVVGKMGEQYF.

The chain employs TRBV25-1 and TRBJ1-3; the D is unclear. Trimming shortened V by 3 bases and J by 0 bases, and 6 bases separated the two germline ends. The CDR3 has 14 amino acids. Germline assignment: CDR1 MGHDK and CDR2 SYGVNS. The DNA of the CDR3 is TGTGCCAGCAGTGAGGGTTACTCTGGAAACACCATATATTTT. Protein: CASSEGYSGNTIYF.

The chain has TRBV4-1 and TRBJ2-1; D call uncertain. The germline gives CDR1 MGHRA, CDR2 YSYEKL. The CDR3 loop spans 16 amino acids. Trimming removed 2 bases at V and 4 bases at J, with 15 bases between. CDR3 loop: CASSQSSALAYNEQFF. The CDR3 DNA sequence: TGCGCCAGCAGCCAAAGTTCGGCCCTGGCTTACAATGAGCAGTTCTTC.

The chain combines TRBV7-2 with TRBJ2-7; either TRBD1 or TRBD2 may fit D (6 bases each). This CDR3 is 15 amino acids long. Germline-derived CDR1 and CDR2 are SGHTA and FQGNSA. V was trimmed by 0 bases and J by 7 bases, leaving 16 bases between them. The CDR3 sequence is CASSLAGPKGGEQYF. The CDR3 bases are TGTGCCAGCAGCTTAGCGGGGCCCAAAGGGGGGGAGCAGTACTTC. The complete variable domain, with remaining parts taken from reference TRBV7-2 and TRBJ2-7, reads GAGVSQSPSNKVTEKGKDVELRCDPISGHTALYWYRQSLGQGLEFLIYFQGNSAPDKSGLPSDRFSAERTGGSVSTLTIQRTQQEDSAVYLCASSLAGPKGGEQYFGPGTRLTVT.

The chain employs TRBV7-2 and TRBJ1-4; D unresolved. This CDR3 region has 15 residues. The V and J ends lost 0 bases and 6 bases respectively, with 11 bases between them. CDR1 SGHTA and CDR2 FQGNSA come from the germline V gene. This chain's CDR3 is CASSLASGPDEKLFF. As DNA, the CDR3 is TGTGCCAGCAGCTTAGCGTCCGGCCCTGATGAAAAACTGTTTTTT. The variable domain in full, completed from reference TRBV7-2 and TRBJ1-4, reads GAGVSQSPSNKVTEKGKDVELRCDPISGHTALYWYRQSLGQGLEFLIYFQGNSAPDKSGLPSDRFSAERTGGSVSTLTIQRTQQEDSAVYLCASSLASGPDEKLFFGSGTQLSVL.

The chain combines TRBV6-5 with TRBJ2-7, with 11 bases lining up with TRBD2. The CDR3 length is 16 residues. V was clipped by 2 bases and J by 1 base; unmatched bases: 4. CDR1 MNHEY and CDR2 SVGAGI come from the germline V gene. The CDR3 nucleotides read TGTGCCAGCAGTTACATTGGGACTAGCGGATCCTACGAGCAGTACTTC. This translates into CASSYIGTSGSYEQYF.

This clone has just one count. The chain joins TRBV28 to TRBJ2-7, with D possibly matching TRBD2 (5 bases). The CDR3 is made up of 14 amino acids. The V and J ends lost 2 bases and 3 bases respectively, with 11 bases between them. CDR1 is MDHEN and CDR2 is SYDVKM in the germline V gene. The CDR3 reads CASSLLGRSYEQYF. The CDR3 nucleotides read TGTGCCAGCAGTTTACTAGGGAGAAGCTACGAGCAGTACTTC.

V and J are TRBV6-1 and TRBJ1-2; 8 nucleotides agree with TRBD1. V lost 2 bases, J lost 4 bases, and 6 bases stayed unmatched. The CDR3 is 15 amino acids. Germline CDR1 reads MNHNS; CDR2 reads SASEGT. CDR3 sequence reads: CASSEQGARVYGYTF. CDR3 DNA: TGTGCCAGCAGTGAACAGGGGGCGCGGGTCTATGGCTACACCTTC.

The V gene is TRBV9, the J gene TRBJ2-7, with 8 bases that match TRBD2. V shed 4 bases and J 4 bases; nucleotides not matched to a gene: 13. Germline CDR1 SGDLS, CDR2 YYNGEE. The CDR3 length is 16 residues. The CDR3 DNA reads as TGTGCCAGCAGCTTATCGACTAGCGCACCTCCTTACGAGCAGTACTTC. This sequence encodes CASSLSTSAPPYEQYF.